These 11 T cell receptor beta chains share one sample of origin, sequenced in a study of long-term antiretroviral therapy in people with HIV. Version v3.0 of the immunoSEQ assay was performed at survey level. Sequencing was performed with immunoSEQ multiplex PCR; in TCRdb, only in-frame clones are kept and a portion is missing. The sample lists roughly 28,000 clones; approximately 87% were seen once. The sample in question was unsorted PBMCs, obtained 0.5 years after starting antiretroviral therapy. The receptors stem from a young woman with HIV.

In DNA form, the CDR3 reads TGTGCCACCGGGGGACGGGACAGGGTCTACGAGCAGTACTTC. As protein: CATGGRDRVYEQYF. The rearrangement uses TRBV6-1 and TRBJ2-7; 9 bases line up with TRBD1. The V gene's germline CDR1 is MNHNS and CDR2 SASEGT. The CDR3 is 14 amino acids. The J segment lost 3 bases and the V segment lost 10 bases, leaving 10 bases of the junction unmatched.

This chain joins TRBV28 and TRBJ1-3; possible D gene TRBD1, 6 bases. This CDR3 is built from 15 residues. Germline CDR1 and CDR2: MDHEN and SYDVKM. V was cut by 5 bases and J by 3 bases, with 14 bases left in between. CDR3 DNA: TGTGCCAGCAGTGCACAGGGTTTCGGTGGAAACACCATATATTTT. It is translated as CASSAQGFGGNTIYF.

The V call is TRBV5-5, the J call TRBJ2-7; 8 bases are shared with TRBD1. V was clipped by 1 base and J by 1 base; unmatched bases: 4. The CDR3 is made up of 15 amino acids. Germline CDR1 and CDR2: SGHKS and YYEKEE (reference sequence). The CDR3: CASSLTGGISYEQYF. The CDR3 DNA is TGTGCCAGCAGCTTGACAGGGGGAATTTCCTACGAGCAGTACTTC.

This rearrangement joins TRBV25-1 to TRBJ2-7; 11 nucleotides line up with TRBD2. Germline V gene sequence: CDR1 MGHDK, CDR2 SYGVNS. The CDR3 covers 14 residues. J was trimmed by 5 bases and V by 6 bases; bases with no gene match: 6. The CDR3 region has the DNA TGTGCCAGCAGCTTAGCGGGAGGGCCGAACGAGCAGTACTTC. This encodes CASSLAGGPNEQYF.

The chain is built from TRBV5-1 and TRBJ2-6; D remains unclear. The germline gives CDR1 SGHRS, CDR2 YFSETQ. V lost 2 bases and J lost 0, with 9 bases in between. The CDR3 loop spans 16 amino acids. Here the CDR3 reads CASSFVLSSGANVLTF. In DNA, the CDR3 is TGCGCCAGCAGCTTCGTTCTCAGCTCTGGGGCCAACGTCCTGACTTTC. Supplemented by reference TRBV5-1 and TRBJ2-6, the full variable domain reads KAGVTQTPRYLIKTRGQQVTLSCSPISGHRSVSWYQQTPGQGLQFLFEYFSETQRNKGNFPGRFSGRQFSNSRSEMNVSTLELGDSALYLCASSFVLSSGANVLTFGAGSRLTVL.

This rearrangement joins TRBV15 to TRBJ2-7, with TRBD2 matching 9 bases. This CDR3 is 15 amino acids long. The ends lost 1 base at V and 3 bases at J; junction bases unmatched: 4. CDR1 is LNHNV and CDR2 is YYDKDF in the germline V gene (reference sequence). The CDR3 DNA sequence: TGTGCCACCAGCAGAGGGTCTAGCGGGGTCTACGAGCAGTACTTC. Its translation is CATSRGSSGVYEQYF.

V usage is TRBV9 and J usage is TRBJ2-7, with TRBD2 matching 7 bases. V was pared by 7 bases and J by 2 bases, with 0 bases of the junction left unmatched. There are 11 residues in the CDR3. CDR1 and CDR2 from the germline V gene are SGDLS and YYNGEE. CDR3 residues: CASGRAYEQYF. DNA for the CDR3: TGTGCCAGCGGGAGGGCCTACGAGCAGTACTTC.

The chain links TRBV7-8 to TRBJ1-2; 9 bases agree with TRBD1. The CDR3 loop spans 15 amino acids. Germline CDR1 SGHVS, CDR2 FQNEAQ. V lost 1 base to trimming and J lost 4 bases; unmatched junction nucleotides: 4. The CDR3 sequence: CASSLGGTGTYGYTF. CDR3 nucleotide sequence: TGTGCCAGCAGCTTAGGAGGGACAGGGACCTATGGCTACACCTTC.

J is TRBJ2-5 and V is TRBV2, with TRBD1 identical over 7 bases. The CDR3 runs 15 residues. In germline, CDR1 is SNHLY, CDR2 FYNNEI. The junction had 15 bases not matched to a gene; V was cut back by 10 bases and J by 4 bases. CDR3 DNA sequence: TGTGCCATGACAGGAAACAGGGGAAAGGCAGAGACCCAGTACTTC. The encoded protein is CAMTGNRGKAETQYF.

J is TRBJ2-4 and V is TRBV5-1; 11 bases map to TRBD1. V was clipped by 0 bases and J by 7 bases; unmatched bases: 6. Germline-derived CDR1 and CDR2 are SGHRS and YFSETQ. CDR3 length: 16 amino acids. The DNA of the CDR3 is TGCGCCAGCAGCTTGGGGACAGGGGGCGATGGGAACATTCAGTACTTC. Translated, it gives CASSLGTGGDGNIQYF.

There are a few counts of this clone. This chain uses TRBV27 with TRBJ2-7; D is possibly TRBD1 or TRBD2 (5 bases each). The CDR3 is made up of 14 amino acids. Trimming shortened V by 5 bases and J by 2 bases, and 13 bases separated the two germline ends. The germline V gene encodes CDR1 MNHEY and CDR2 SMNVEV (reference sequence). The CDR3 protein is CASSRLGVTYEQYF. The CDR3 nucleotides are TGTGCCAGCAGTAGGCTGGGGGTTACCTACGAGCAGTACTTC.